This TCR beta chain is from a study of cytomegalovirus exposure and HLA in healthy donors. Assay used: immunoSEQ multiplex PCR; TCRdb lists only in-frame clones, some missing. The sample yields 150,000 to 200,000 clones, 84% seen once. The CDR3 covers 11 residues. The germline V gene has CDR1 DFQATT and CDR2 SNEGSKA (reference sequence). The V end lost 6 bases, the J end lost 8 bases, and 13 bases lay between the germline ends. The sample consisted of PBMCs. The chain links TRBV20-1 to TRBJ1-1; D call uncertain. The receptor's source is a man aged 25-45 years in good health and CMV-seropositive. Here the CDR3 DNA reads TGCAGTGCCCCTGGGGAGAAAGAAGCTTTCTTT. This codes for CSAPGEKEAFF.